This TCR beta chain derives from a study of cytomegalovirus exposure and HLA in healthy donors. Study findings and constraints: For cytomegalovirus status, the classifier reportedly gave diagnoses with high specificity and sensitivity. Researchers reported that three CMV-associated chains were confirmed in vitro as CMV antigen-specific. According to the study, 150 to 200 TCR beta chains were cytomegalovirus-associated.

Donors had nominal health at sampling but likely had unrecorded immune exposures. Looked up from germline, CDR1 is LNHDA and CDR2 is SQIVND (reference sequence). This CDR3 has 12 amino acids. Trimming took 3 bases from V and 4 from J, leaving 4 bases between them. In regard to this clone: The antigen remains unidentified.

Use of 60 Vbeta and 13 Jbeta primers characterized the PCR. Some clones are missing from TCRdb's copy, which holds only in-frame ones; the method was immunoSEQ multiplex PCR. The sample includes around 180,000 clones, approximately 88% seen only once; the top ten take 1.2%. The chain links TRBV19 to TRBJ1-5; D is unclear. Sample: PBMCs. The TCR comes from a boy aged 2 to 9 in good health and CMV-seronegative. For the CDR3, the DNA is TGTGCCAGTAGTATCGGTAATCAGCCCCAGCATTTT. Amino acid sequence: CASSIGNQPQHF.